This is a list of T cell receptor beta chains from one sample in a study of shared clonotypes between healthy human individuals. Profiling relied on immunoSEQ multiplex PCR, and the TCRdb table lists in-frame clones only, not all of them. The sample lists approximately 1.4 million clones, 98% occurring once. The sequencing sample was made of naive CD4+ T cells sorted from blood. The receptors derive from a man aged 25 to 45 in good health. Each CDR3 is given with its conserved first and last residue. D genes are given only for firm matches. Expanded clones get a size class; other rows say once, few or many, or leave the size out.

d_gene: .; j_gene: TRBJ2-2; abundance: .; v_gene: TRBV19; CDR3nt: TGTGCCAGTCGGGGTGTGACAGACCGCGTAGGGGATTACACCGGGGAGCTGTTTTTT; CDR3aa: CASRGVTDRVGDYTGELFF
d_gene: .; j_gene: TRBJ2-3; abundance: .; v_gene: TRBV9; CDR3nt: TGTGCCAGCAGCCCCCGTGGCCCCCCAGATACGCAGTATTTT; CDR3aa: CASSPRGPPDTQYF
d_gene: .; j_gene: TRBJ2-2; abundance: once; v_gene: TRBV5-4; CDR3nt: TGTGCCAGCAGCTTGGCCAGGACTCACACCGGGGAGCTGTTTTTT; CDR3aa: CASSLARTHTGELFF
d_gene: .; j_gene: TRBJ2-3; abundance: .; v_gene: TRBV2; CDR3nt: TGTGTCACTACTAGGACACTGAGCACAGATACGCAGTATTTT; CDR3aa: CVTTRTLSTDTQYF
d_gene: TRBD2; j_gene: TRBJ2-3; abundance: .; v_gene: TRBV12-5; CDR3nt: TGTGCTAGTGGTTTGACTGAGACTAGCGGGAGACCAGATACGCAGTATTTT; CDR3aa: CASGLTETSGRPDTQYF
d_gene: TRBD1; j_gene: TRBJ2-2; abundance: .; v_gene: TRBV28; CDR3nt: TGTGCCAGCAGGGGGACAGGGTATAACACCGGGGAGCTGTTTTTT; CDR3aa: CASRGTGYNTGELFF
d_gene: .; j_gene: TRBJ2-7; abundance: once; v_gene: TRBV18; CDR3nt: TGTGCCAGCTCACCACGAAGCGACGAGCAGTACTTC; CDR3aa: CASSPRSDEQYF
d_gene: .; j_gene: TRBJ1-1; abundance: .; v_gene: TRBV18; CDR3nt: TGTGCCAGCTCACCGATTAGACAAGACACTGAAGCTTTCTTT; CDR3aa: CASSPIRQDTEAFF
d_gene: .; j_gene: TRBJ1-2; abundance: .; v_gene: TRBV28; CDR3nt: TGTGCCAGCCGTATTGGGACACCATATGGCTACACCTTC; CDR3aa: CASRIGTPYGYTF
d_gene: .; j_gene: TRBJ2-3; abundance: once; v_gene: TRBV18; CDR3nt: TGTGCCAGCTCACCGCTGCAGGGGTGGTCAGGCACAGATACGCAGTATTTT; CDR3aa: CASSPLQGWSGTDTQYF
d_gene: TRBD2; j_gene: TRBJ2-2; abundance: .; v_gene: TRBV7-9; CDR3nt: TGTGCCAGCAGCCGTGGGACTAGCGGGAGCACCGGGGAGCTGTTTTTT; CDR3aa: CASSRGTSGSTGELFF
d_gene: TRBD1; j_gene: TRBJ1-5; abundance: .; v_gene: TRBV28; CDR3nt: TGTGCCAGCAGTGACGGGACAGTGAGCAATCAGCCCCAGCATTTT; CDR3aa: CASSDGTVSNQPQHF
d_gene: .; j_gene: TRBJ2-1; abundance: .; v_gene: TRBV7-8; CDR3nt: TGTGCCAGCAGCTACAGGCGGGACGGGAATGAGCAGTTCTTC; CDR3aa: CASSYRRDGNEQFF
d_gene: .; j_gene: TRBJ2-1; abundance: .; v_gene: TRBV28; CDR3nt: TGTGCCAGCAGCTACGGGCAGGGTGGGGTATACAATGAGCAGTTCTTC; CDR3aa: CASSYGQGGVYNEQFF
d_gene: TRBD2; j_gene: TRBJ2-5; abundance: .; v_gene: TRBV4-3; CDR3nt: TGCGCCAGCAGTCCCGGACTAGCGACGAAGACCCAGTACTTC; CDR3aa: CASSPGLATKTQYF
d_gene: .; j_gene: TRBJ2-1; abundance: .; v_gene: TRBV21-1; CDR3nt: TGTGCCAGCAGCACCGGTGGGCTTTACTCCTACAATGAGCAGTTCTTC; CDR3aa: CASSTGGLYSYNEQFF
d_gene: TRBD2; j_gene: TRBJ2-1; abundance: .; v_gene: TRBV5-1; CDR3nt: TGCGCCAGCAGCTTGGAGCTAGCGGGAGCCTACAATGAGCAGTTCTTC; CDR3aa: CASSLELAGAYNEQFF
d_gene: .; j_gene: TRBJ2-7; abundance: .; v_gene: TRBV6-5; CDR3nt: TGTGCCAGCAGACAGGGTGGGTCTAGGGAGCAGTACTTC; CDR3aa: CASRQGGSREQYF